One sample yielded the 3 T cell receptor beta chains listed below, sequenced in a study of blood T cell repertoires in COVID-19. TCRdb's table, derived via immunoSEQ multiplex PCR, lists solely in-frame clones and lacks some. The table includes 25,000 to 35,000 clones, more than 85% detected once. Sequenced material: peripheral blood. The receptors stem from a human donor in a cohort sampled during active COVID-19.

The chain joins TRBV30 to TRBJ2-1; D perhaps matches TRBD2 (6 bases). Germline V gene sequence: CDR1 GTSNPN, CDR2 SVGIG (reference sequence). Trimming pared 0 bases from V and 14 bases from J, leaving 17 bases between. This CDR3 region has 13 residues. CDR3 region: CAWSVSGGVTKFF. The CDR3 nucleotides read TGTGCCTGGAGTGTGTCGGGCGGGGTAACTAAGTTCTTC.

The chain combines TRBV4-2 with TRBJ2-4, with D unclear. The CDR3 covers 16 residues. The ends were cut back, 4 bases at V and 5 bases at J, with 18 bases in the middle. Per germline, CDR1 LGHNA and CDR2 YNFKEQ. DNA for the CDR3: TGTGCCAGCAGCCCCTCTGTCCGGCGGAGACAAAACATTCAGTACTTC. Residues: CASSPSVRRRQNIQYF.

Regarding this clone: Additional DNA sequences in this sample encode the identical CDR3. V gene TRBV2 combines with J gene TRBJ2-7; 14 nucleotides align to TRBD2. With V trimmed by 6 bases and J by 4 bases, 2 bases remained unmatched. Germline V CDR1 and CDR2: SNHLY, FYNNEI. CDR3 size: 14 residues. The CDR3 DNA is TGTGCCAGCAGCGGGACTAGCGGGAGTTACGAGCAGTACTTC. Translated, it gives CASSGTSGSYEQYF.